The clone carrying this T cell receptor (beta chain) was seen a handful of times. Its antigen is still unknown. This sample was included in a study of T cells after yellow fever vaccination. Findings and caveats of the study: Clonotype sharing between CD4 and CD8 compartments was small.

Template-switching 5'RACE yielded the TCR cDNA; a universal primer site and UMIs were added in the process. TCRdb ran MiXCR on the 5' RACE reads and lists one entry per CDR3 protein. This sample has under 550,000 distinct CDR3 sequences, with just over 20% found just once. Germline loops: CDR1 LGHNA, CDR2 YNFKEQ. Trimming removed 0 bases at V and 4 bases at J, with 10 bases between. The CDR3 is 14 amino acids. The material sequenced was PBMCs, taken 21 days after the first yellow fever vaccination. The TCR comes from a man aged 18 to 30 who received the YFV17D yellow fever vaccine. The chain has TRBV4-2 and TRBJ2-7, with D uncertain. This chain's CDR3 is CASSQDQVSYEQYF. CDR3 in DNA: TGTGCCAGCAGCCAAGACCAGGTCTCTTACGAGCAGTACTTC.